Following are 28 T cell receptor beta chains from one sample sequenced in a study of blood T cell repertoires in COVID-19 (dated by TCRdb to 2020 to 2021). Library construction relied on the immunoSEQ multiplex PCR assay. TCRdb provides this immuneACCESS table in a form limited to in-frame rearrangements. Some clones are lacking; in checked studies, under half of them reflect an unresolved V gene, and why the rest are absent is not known. The sample records around 190,000 clones, 84% of which are singletons. About 13% of the sample is taken by the ten largest. Sequenced sample: peripheral blood. These receptors originate from a human donor in a cohort sampled during active COVID-19.

The chain uses TRBV3-1 (or the pseudogene TRBV3-2) and TRBJ2-7; D possibly corresponds to TRBD1 (6 bases). This CDR3 comprises 16 residues. Germline CDR1 is LGHDT and CDR2 is YNNKEL (reference sequence). Trimming shortened V by 1 base and J by 2 bases, and 15 bases separated the two germline ends. CDR3 loop: CASSQVTGDDPYEQYF. The CDR3 DNA is TGTGCCAGCAGCCAAGTGACAGGCGACGACCCCTACGAGCAGTACTTC.

With regard to this clone: One end of the junction is discordant with germline, which a read error may explain. This chain uses TRBV27 with TRBJ1-2, with D perhaps TRBD1 (6 bases). The germline CDR1 and CDR2 sequences are MNHEY and SMNVEV (reference sequence). The CDR3 has 16 amino acids. CDR3 DNA sequence: TGTGTCAGCAGTCCCTTTACAGGGACCTCGGGGAATGGCTACACCTTC. Its protein is CVSSPFTGTSGNGYTF.

This clone came up once. In the same sample, other DNA sequences code for this CDR3. The chain combines TRBV9 with TRBJ1-1; D uncertain. Trimming took off 0 bases at V and 4 bases at J, with 10 bases between the two ends. Germline assignment: CDR1 SGDLS and CDR2 YYNGEE. This CDR3 has 14 amino acids. The CDR3 sequence: CASSVAGSGTEAFF. The CDR3 DNA reads as TGTGCCAGCAGCGTAGCGGGAAGCGGCACTGAAGCTTTCTTT. Full variable domain (rest looked up from reference TRBV9 and TRBJ1-1): DSGVTQTPKHLITATGQRVTLRCSPRSGDLSVYWYQQSLDQGLQFLIQYYNGEERAKGNILERFSAQQFPDLHSELNLSSLELGDSALYFCASSVAGSGTEAFFGQGTRLTVV.

This clone turned up a few times. This sequence joins TRBV20-1 and TRBJ2-7; D may be TRBD2 (6 bases). The CDR3 runs 14 residues. Trimming stripped 3 bases from V and 0 bases from J, with 12 bases between. The V gene's germline CDR1 is DFQATT and CDR2 SNEGSKA (reference sequence). CDR3 amino acids: CSASPTLASYEQYF. CDR3 coding DNA: TGCAGTGCTAGTCCTACACTAGCCTCCTACGAGCAGTACTTC.

The chain combines TRBV5-1 with TRBJ2-3; a possible D gene is TRBD1 (5 bases). The CDR3 is 15 amino acids. Trimming took off 0 bases at V and 0 bases at J, with 8 bases between the two ends. Germline V CDR1 and CDR2: SGHRS, YFSETQ. CDR3 in amino acids: CASSLVRGSTDTQYF. The CDR3 nucleotides read TGCGCCAGCAGCTTGGTAAGGGGAAGCACAGATACGCAGTATTTT.

In its sample, this clone was seen a few times. J is TRBJ2-4 and V is TRBV5-4, with 13 bases identical to TRBD2. This CDR3 is built from 18 residues. From germline, CDR1 is SGHNT and CDR2 YYREEE (reference sequence). With 4 bases clipped from V and 7 bases from J, the junction kept 14 bases outside the gene matches. CDR3 bases: TGTGCCAGCAGCCTCCGGACTAGCGGGAGCCCGGCGAACAACATTCAGTACTTC. This codes for CASSLRTSGSPANNIQYF.

The rearrangement links TRBV3-1 (or the pseudogene TRBV3-2) to TRBJ2-7; 12 bases are a match to TRBD2. V was pared by 3 bases and J by 3 bases, with 6 bases of the junction left unmatched. The germline CDR1 and CDR2 sequences are LGHDT and YNNKEL (reference sequence). The CDR3 length is 16 residues. The CDR3 DNA sequence: TGTGCCAGCAGCCACTCGACTAGCGGGAGAATCTACGAGCAGTACTTC. This translates into CASSHSTSGRIYEQYF.

V is TRBV3-1 (or the pseudogene TRBV3-2) and J is TRBJ1-1; D unresolved. This CDR3 contains 18 residues. The V and J ends lost 0 bases and 7 bases respectively, with 24 bases between them. Germline CDR1 is LGHDT and CDR2 is YNNKEL (reference sequence). This chain's CDR3 is CASSQDRRRPNIVSEAFF. CDR3 sequence (DNA): TGTGCCAGCAGCCAAGATAGGCGCAGGCCGAACATCGTTAGTGAAGCTTTCTTT.

The J gene is TRBJ1-2, the V gene TRBV27; 7 bases agree with TRBD1. Per the germline V gene, CDR1 is MNHEY and CDR2 is SMNVEV (reference sequence). CDR3 length equals 16 residues. The V and J ends lost 3 bases and 8 bases, in that order; junction bases with no gene match: 15. CDR3 sequence reads: CASSFASRTGVGGYTF. The CDR3 DNA follows: TGTGCCAGCAGTTTTGCCTCTAGGACAGGAGTAGGGGGCTACACCTTC.

The V call is TRBV3-1 (or the pseudogene TRBV3-2), the J call TRBJ1-2; 9 positions match TRBD1. V trimming: 3 bases; J trimming: 7 bases; junction bases outside the gene matches: 6. Germline V gene sequence: CDR1 LGHDT, CDR2 YNNKEL (reference sequence). The CDR3 is made up of 14 amino acids. DNA of the CDR3: TGTGCCAGCAGCCAGAGACAGGGGGTTGTTGGCTACACCTTC. It yields the protein CASSQRQGVVGYTF.

This chain connects TRBV2 to TRBJ1-6; D may be TRBD1 (6 bases). Looked up from germline, CDR1 is SNHLY and CDR2 is FYNNEI. The V end lost 10 bases, the J end lost 6 bases, and 13 bases lay between the germline ends. The CDR3 consists of 13 residues. CDR3 nucleotides: TGTGCCAACTCCAGGACAGTTAATTCACCCCTCCACTTT. Translation gives CANSRTVNSPLHF. Looking up the rest from reference TRBV2 and TRBJ1-6 gives the full variable domain: EPEVTQTPSHQVTQMGQEVILRCVPISNHLYFYWYRQILGQKVEFLVSFYNNEISEKSEIFDDQFSVERPDGSNFTLKIRSTKLEDSAMYFCANSRTVNSPLHFGNGTRLTVT.

This clone was found once. The chain uses TRBV24-1 and TRBJ1-2, with 8 positions matching TRBD1. CDR1 and CDR2 (germline): KGHDR, SFDVKD. Trimming removed 4 bases from V and 6 bases from J; junction bases left unmatched: 6. The CDR3 has 14 residues. The CDR3 spells CATSDPGRGHGYTF. The CDR3 DNA is TGTGCCACCAGTGACCCCGGCAGGGGGCATGGCTACACCTTC.

The CDR3 DNA follows: TGTGCCAGCAGCTTATCGGGACAGGGGGCAGGGGATGAAGCTTTCTTT. It translates to CASSLSGQGAGDEAFF. This chain joins TRBV7-9 and TRBJ1-1; 12 nucleotides agree with TRBD1. Trimming cost V 2 bases and J 7 bases; bases outside gene matches: 8. Germline-derived CDR1 and CDR2 are SEHNR and FQNEAQ (reference sequence). The CDR3 spans 16 residues. The variable domain in full, with the rest retrieved from reference TRBV7-9 and TRBJ1-1, is DTGVSQNPRHKITKRGQNVTFRCDPISEHNRLYWYRQTLGQGPEFLTYFQNEAQLEKSRLLSDRFSAERPKGSFSTLEIQRTEQGDSAMYLCASSLSGQGAGDEAFFGQGTRLTVV.

This clone has just one count. The rearrangement joins TRBV28 to TRBJ1-3; D is perhaps TRBD1 (5 bases). Germline CDR1 and CDR2: MDHEN and SYDVKM. The V end was cut by 5 bases, the J end by 1 base, with 9 bases between. The CDR3 contains 14 residues. This CDR3 reads CASSPRGSGNTIYF. The CDR3 DNA reads as TGTGCCAGCAGTCCCCGGGGGTCTGGAAACACCATATATTTT.

In the case of this clone: Germline is not matched at one junction end, which may reflect a read error. This chain uses TRBV30 with TRBJ2-1, with D possibly being TRBD2 (6 bases). CDR1 is GTSNPN, CDR2 SVGIG, per germline (reference sequence). The CDR3 runs to 11 residues. CDR3 protein: CACTSYHEQFF. The CDR3 nucleotides are TGTGCCTGCACTAGCTACCATGAGCAGTTCTTC.

Of note for this clone: Other DNA sequences in this specimen translate into the identical CDR3. The chain has TRBV5-5 and TRBJ2-7; 12 positions agree with TRBD2. The CDR3 length is 14 residues. In germline, CDR1 is SGHKS, CDR2 YYEKEE (reference sequence). V shed 5 bases and J 2 bases; nucleotides not matched to a gene: 2. CDR3 nucleotide sequence: TGTGCCAGCAGACCTAGCGGGAGGGCCTACGAGCAGTACTTC. Translated: CASRPSGRAYEQYF.

This rearrangement joins TRBV6-5 to TRBJ1-2; maybe TRBD1 (5 bases). The CDR3 has 15 amino acids. Germline V gives CDR1 MNHEY, CDR2 SVGAGI. Between the trimmed V and J ends, which lost 0 bases and 4 bases, there was a span of 12 bases. The CDR3 spells CASSYSSAGIYGYTF. CDR3 nucleotides: TGTGCCAGCAGTTACTCTTCGGCAGGGATCTATGGCTACACCTTC.

The chain has TRBV12-5 and TRBJ2-1; 13 bases map to TRBD2. With V trimmed by 1 base and J by 8 bases, 8 bases remained unmatched. This CDR3 region has 17 residues. The germline V gene has CDR1 LGHNT and CDR2 FRNRAP. The DNA for the CDR3 is TGTGCTAGTGGTTTGGCGGGGAGGACTAGCGGGAGTTATGAGCAGTTCTTC. It yields the protein CASGLAGRTSGSYEQFF. Together with reference TRBV12-5 and TRBJ2-1, the CDR3 gives the full variable domain: DARVTQTPRHKVTEMGQEVTMRCQPILGHNTVFWYRQTMMQGLELLAYFRNRAPLDDSGMPKDRFSAEMPDATLATLKIQPSEPRDSAVYFCASGLAGRTSGSYEQFFGPGTRLTVL.

This clone was seen a single time. This chain joins TRBV6-5 and TRBJ2-1; D uncertain. The CDR3 runs 11 residues. Germline lookup yields CDR1 MNHEY and CDR2 SVGAGI. The V end lost 6 bases, the J end lost 6 bases, and 6 bases lay between the germline ends. Written as DNA, the CDR3 is TGTGCCAGCAGAAACTCCAATGAGCAGTTCTTC. Amino acids: CASRNSNEQFF.

V usage is TRBV7-9 and J usage is TRBJ2-7, with D perhaps matching TRBD2 (7 bases). The CDR3 has 13 residues. Trimming pared 5 bases from V and 5 bases from J, leaving 13 bases between. CDR1 SEHNR and CDR2 FQNEAQ come from the germline V gene (reference sequence). The CDR3 nucleotides are TGTGCCAGCAGCCCTGCGGGGGCCCACGAGCAGTACTTC. This translates into CASSPAGAHEQYF.

The chain combines TRBV7-2 with TRBJ2-3; 11 nucleotides match TRBD2. V lost 5 bases and J lost 2; bases outside the gene matches: 3. The CDR3 is 15 amino acids. Germline CDR1 and CDR2: SGHTA and FQGNSA. The CDR3 region is CASSDSGRATDTQYF. CDR3 nucleotides: TGTGCCAGCAGCGATAGCGGGAGGGCCACAGATACGCAGTATTTT.

The J gene is TRBJ2-5, the V gene TRBV7-9; 9 positions match TRBD1. Trimming took 5 bases from V and 5 from J; bases not matched to a gene: 15. The CDR3 runs 17 residues. Germline values: CDR1 SEHNR, CDR2 FQNEAQ (reference sequence). The CDR3, as DNA: TGTGCCAGCAGCCTTCGACTCAGCCTGACAGGGGGTGAGACCCAGTACTTC. Its translation is CASSLRLSLTGGETQYF.

This chain uses TRBV7-9 with TRBJ2-5; D gene uncertain. The ends were cut back, 0 bases at V and 2 bases at J, with 13 bases in the middle. The CDR3 has 16 residues. Germline CDR1 is SEHNR and CDR2 is FQNEAQ (reference sequence). CDR3 amino acids: CASSLAQQIPQETQYF. The CDR3, as DNA: TGTGCCAGCAGCTTAGCGCAACAGATCCCTCAAGAGACCCAGTACTTC.

This chain connects TRBV7-2 to TRBJ1-5; 8 positions match TRBD1. The germline gives CDR1 SGHTA, CDR2 FQGNSA. Unmatched junction bases numbered 6, after V lost 1 base and J lost 4 bases. The length of the CDR3 is 16 residues. CDR3 region: CASSLEGTGGNQPQHF. CDR3 bases: TGTGCCAGCAGCTTAGAAGGGACAGGAGGTAATCAGCCCCAGCATTTT. Full variable domain (remainder filled in from reference TRBV7-2 and TRBJ1-5): GAGVSQSPSNKVTEKGKDVELRCDPISGHTALYWYRQSLGQGLEFLIYFQGNSAPDKSGLPSDRFSAERTGGSVSTLTIQRTQQEDSAVYLCASSLEGTGGNQPQHFGDGTRLSIL.

This chain links TRBV28 with TRBJ2-1; D perhaps matches TRBD2 (6 bases). The length of the CDR3 is 15 residues. CDR1 and CDR2 from the germline V gene are MDHEN and SYDVKM. V was clipped by 6 bases and J by 6 bases, with 18 bases between them. CDR3 in amino acids: CASRALSTSGNEQFF. The CDR3 bases are TGTGCCAGCAGAGCCCTCTCGACTAGTGGCAATGAGCAGTTCTTC. Using reference TRBV28 and TRBJ2-1 for the parts outside the CDR3, the full variable domain is DVKVTQSSRYLVKRTGEKVFLECVQDMDHENMFWYRQDPGLGLRLIYFSYDVKMKEKGDIPEGYSVSREKKERFSLILESASTNQTSMYLCASRALSTSGNEQFFGPGTRLTVL.

The chain couples TRBV7-2 to TRBJ2-1; TRBD2 aligns across 16 bases. This CDR3 is built from 18 residues. After removal of 4 bases from V and 7 bases from J, the junction contained 10 bases not matched to a gene. The germline V gene has CDR1 SGHTA and CDR2 FQGNSA. This CDR3 reads CASSYIGTSGRAFNEQFF. CDR3 sequence (DNA): TGTGCCAGCAGCTACATTGGGACTAGCGGGAGGGCCTTTAATGAGCAGTTCTTC.

V and J are TRBV5-8 and TRBJ1-2, with 8 bases identical to TRBD1. J was trimmed by 3 bases and V by 6 bases; bases with no gene match: 7. This CDR3 is built from 14 residues. The germline V gene has CDR1 SGHTS and CDR2 YDEGEE. CDR3 in DNA: TGTGCCAGCAACACAGGGGGGGGCGACTATGGCTACACCTTC. The encoded protein is CASNTGGGDYGYTF.

The gene calls are TRBV12-3 or TRBV12-4 and TRBJ1-5, with D possibly matching TRBD1 (5 bases). V lost 2 bases and J 9 bases, leaving 11 bases between the germline ends. This CDR3 has 13 residues. The CDR3 loop reads CASSLRGFGPQHF. In DNA, the CDR3 is TGTGCCAGCAGTTTAAGGGGTTTCGGGCCCCAGCATTTT.